The entry below describes one TCR beta chain. This sample stems from a study of blood T cell repertoires in COVID-19. Across the study: The cDNA or gDNA used as material had been derived from T cells, B-cell-depleted T cells, or PBMCs.

TCRdb's copy holds only in-frame clones and misses some; the assay was immunoSEQ multiplex PCR. The sample lists about 210,000 clones; about nine tenths were seen once. Clinical history reported by participants formed the basis on which cohorts were assigned. Material for sequencing was PBMCs or T cells enriched from blood (not recorded which). The sequence was obtained from a man aged 25 to 40 in a cohort exposed to, infected with or recovered from COVID-19 (not recorded which).

The CDR3 protein is CASSVKVVGAGAEADTQYF. The CDR3 nucleotides are TGTGCCAGCAGCGTTAAAGTAGTGGGGGCGGGAGCCGAGGCAGATACGCAGTATTTT. This chain joins TRBV9 and TRBJ2-3, with TRBD2 as a possible D gene (7 bases). The CDR3 is made up of 19 amino acids. V was shortened by 2 bases and J by 4 bases, with 26 bases between the two germline ends. The germline gives CDR1 SGDLS, CDR2 YYNGEE.